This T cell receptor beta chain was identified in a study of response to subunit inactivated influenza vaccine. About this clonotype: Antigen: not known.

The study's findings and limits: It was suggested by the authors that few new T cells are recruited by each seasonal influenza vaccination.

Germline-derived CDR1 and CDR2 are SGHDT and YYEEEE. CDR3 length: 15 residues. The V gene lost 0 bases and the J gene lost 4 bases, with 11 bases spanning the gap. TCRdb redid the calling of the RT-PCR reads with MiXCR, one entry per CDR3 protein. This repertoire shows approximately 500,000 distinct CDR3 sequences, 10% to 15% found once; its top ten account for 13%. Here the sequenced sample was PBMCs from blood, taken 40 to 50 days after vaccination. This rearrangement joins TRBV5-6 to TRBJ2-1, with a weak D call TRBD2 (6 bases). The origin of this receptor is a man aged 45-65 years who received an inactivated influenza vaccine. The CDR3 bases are TGTGCCAGCAGCTTGGGTTGGGGGGTGTACAATGAGCAGTTCTTC. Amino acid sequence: CASSLGWGVYNEQFF.